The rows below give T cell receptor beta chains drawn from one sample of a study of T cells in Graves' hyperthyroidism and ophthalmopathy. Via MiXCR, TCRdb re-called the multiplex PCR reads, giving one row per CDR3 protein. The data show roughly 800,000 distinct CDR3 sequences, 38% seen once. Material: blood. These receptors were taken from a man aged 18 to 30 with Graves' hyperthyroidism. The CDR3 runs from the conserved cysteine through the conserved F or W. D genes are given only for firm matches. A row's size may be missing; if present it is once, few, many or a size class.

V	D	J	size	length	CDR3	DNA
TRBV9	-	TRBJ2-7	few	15	CASSDPGGVVSEQYF	TGTGCCAGCAGCGACCCCGGCGGGGTAGTGAGTGAGCAGTACTTC
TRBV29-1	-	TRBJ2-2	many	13	CSVCLANTGELFF	TGCAGCGTTTGTCTCGCGAACACCGGGGAGCTGTTTTTT
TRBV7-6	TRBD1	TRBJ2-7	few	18	CASSRVPGQGSGSYEQYF	TGTGCCAGCAGCCGCGTCCCGGGACAGGGATCAGGGTCCTACGAGCAGTACTTC
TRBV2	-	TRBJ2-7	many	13	CASSRDTTYEQYF	TGTGCCAGCAGTAGGGACACCACCTACGAGCAGTACTTC
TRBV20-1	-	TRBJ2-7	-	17	CSARGNILSSGSYEQYF	TGCAGTGCTAGGGGTAACATTCTTTCCAGTGGCTCCTACGAGCAGTACTTC
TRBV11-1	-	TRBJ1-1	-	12	CASSSPGVVAFF	TGTGCCAGCAGCTCCCCGGGCGTGGTAGCTTTCTTT
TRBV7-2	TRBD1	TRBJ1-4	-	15	CASSPTGGISQKLFF	TGTGCCAGCAGCCCCACAGGGGGCATCTCGCAAAAACTGTTTTTT
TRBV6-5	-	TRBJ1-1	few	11	CASREGFEAFF	TGTGCCAGCAGGGAGGGGTTTGAAGCTTTCTTT
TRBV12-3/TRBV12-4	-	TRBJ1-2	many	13	CASSDTPGLCPTF	TGTGCCAGCAGTGACACTCCGGGACTGTGCCCCACCTTC
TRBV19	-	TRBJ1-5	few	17	CASSIPGPWRSNQPQHF	TGTGCCAGTAGTATACCGGGCCCCTGGCGGAGCAATCAGCCCCAGCATTTT
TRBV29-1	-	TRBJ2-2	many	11	CSVGSSGELFF	TGCAGCGTTGGATCCAGCGGGGAGCTGTTTTTT
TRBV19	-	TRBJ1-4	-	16	CASSIPRQAGDEKLFF	TGTGCCAGTAGTATCCCCCGCCAGGCGGGAGATGAAAAACTGTTTTTT
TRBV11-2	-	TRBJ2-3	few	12	CASSPTVDTQYF	TGTGCCAGCAGCCCCACTGTGGATACGCAGTATTTT
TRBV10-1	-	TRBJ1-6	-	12	CASLTGNSPLHF	TGCGCCAGCCTCACGGGGAATTCACCCCTCCACTTT
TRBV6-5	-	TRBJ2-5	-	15	CASSYSGAVQETQYF	TGTGCCAGCAGTTACTCCGGGGCTGTCCAAGAGACCCAGTACTTC
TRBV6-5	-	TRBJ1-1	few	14	CASSESRLNTEAFF	TGTGCCAGCAGTGAGTCACGGTTGAACACTGAAGCTTTCTTT
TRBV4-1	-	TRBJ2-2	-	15	CASSQPGTWTGELFF	TGCGCCAGCAGCCAACCTGGAACGTGGACCGGGGAGCTGTTTTTT
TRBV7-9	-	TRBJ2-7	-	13	CASSLAKWGEQYF	TGTGCCAGCAGCTTAGCAAAATGGGGGGAGCAGTACTTC
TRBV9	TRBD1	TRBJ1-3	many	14	CASSLDRAGNTIYF	TGTGCCAGCAGCCTGGACAGGGCCGGAAACACCATATATTTT
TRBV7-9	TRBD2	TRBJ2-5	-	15	CASSFVGLARETQYF	TGTGCCAGCAGCTTTGTCGGACTAGCCCGAGAGACCCAGTACTTC
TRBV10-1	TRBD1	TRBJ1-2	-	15	CASETGTDANYGYTF	TGCGCCAGCGAAACAGGGACAGATGCTAACTATGGCTACACCTTC
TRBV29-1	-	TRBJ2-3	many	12	CSVGGGADTQYF	TGCAGCGTGGGAGGGGGCGCGGATACGCAGTATTTT
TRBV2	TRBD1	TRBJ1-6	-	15	CASVETGTDNSPLHF	TGTGCCAGCGTAGAAACCGGGACAGATAATTCACCCCTCCACTTT
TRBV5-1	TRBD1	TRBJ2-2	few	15	CASSLEGQQDGELFF	TGCGCCAGCAGCTTGGAGGGACAGCAAGACGGGGAGCTGTTTTTT
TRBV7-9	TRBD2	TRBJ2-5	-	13	CASSRGLAQTQYF	TGTGCCAGCTCCCGGGGACTAGCACAGACCCAGTACTTC
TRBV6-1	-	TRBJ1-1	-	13	CATSFEGNTEAFF	TGTGCCACCTCGTTCGAAGGGAACACTGAAGCTTTCTTT
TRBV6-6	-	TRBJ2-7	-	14	CASSPETGYYEQYF	TGTGCCAGCAGCCCCGAAACCGGATACTACGAGCAGTACTTC
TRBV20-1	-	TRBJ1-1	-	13	CSVSRNSNTEAFF	TGCAGTGTCTCCAGGAACTCGAACACTGAAGCTTTCTTT
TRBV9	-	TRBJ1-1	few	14	CASSEEFRNTEAFF	TGTGCCAGCAGCGAAGAATTCAGGAACACTGAAGCTTTCTTT
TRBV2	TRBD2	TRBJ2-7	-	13	CASRSTSGTEQYF	TGTGCCAGCAGATCGACTAGCGGGACCGAGCAGTACTTC
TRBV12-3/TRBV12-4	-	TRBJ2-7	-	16	CASSPTGVASSYEQYF	TGTGCCAGCAGTCCCACAGGCGTTGCAAGCTCCTACGAGCAGTACTTC
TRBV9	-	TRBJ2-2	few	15	CASRGTYANTGELFF	TGTGCCAGCAGGGGGACTTACGCGAACACCGGGGAGCTGTTTTTT
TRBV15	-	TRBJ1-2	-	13	CATSSRRTEGYTF	TGTGCCACCAGCAGCCGTCGGACAGAAGGCTACACCTTC
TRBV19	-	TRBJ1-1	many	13	CASSTDGRREAFF	TGTGCCAGTAGTACGGACGGCCGGCGGGAAGCTTTCTTT
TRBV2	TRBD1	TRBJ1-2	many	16	CASRSLGTGMSYGYTF	TGTGCCAGCAGATCCCTCGGGACAGGGATGTCCTATGGCTACACCTTC
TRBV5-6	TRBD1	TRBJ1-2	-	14	CASRGTGDWAGYTF	TGTGCCAGCAGAGGGACAGGCGACTGGGCCGGCTACACCTTC
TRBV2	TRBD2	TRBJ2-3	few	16	CASSDAAGGSTDTQYF	TGTGCCAGCAGTGACGCGGCGGGGGGAAGCACAGATACGCAGTATTTT
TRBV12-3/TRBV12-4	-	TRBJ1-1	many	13	CASSSTEIGKAFF	TGTGCCAGCAGTTCTACAGAGATCGGGAAGGCTTTCTTT
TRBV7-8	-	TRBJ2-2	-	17	CASSLAGADDGTGELFF	TGTGCCAGCAGCTTAGCGGGTGCGGATGATGGAACCGGGGAGCTGTTTTTT
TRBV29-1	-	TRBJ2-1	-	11	CSVLKESEQFF	TGCAGCGTCCTCAAGGAGAGTGAGCAGTTCTTC
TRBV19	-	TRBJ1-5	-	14	CASRPWEGSQPQHF	TGTGCCAGTAGACCCTGGGAGGGCTCCCAGCCCCAGCATTTT